The clone carrying this T cell receptor (beta chain) was counted a single time. Its matching antigen is unknown. This sample is part of a study of cytomegalovirus exposure and HLA in healthy donors. A multiplex PCR was run with 60 Vbeta primers and 13 Jbeta primers. Study processing details: An analysis performed later counted 73 million or so unique TCR beta chains (roughly 11 million of them shared). Data came from immunoSEQ multiplex PCR; TCRdb stores just in-frame clones and leaves some out. V and J calls and clone size are copied from that table; D and trimming were computed from the DNA. Of fewer than 70,000 clones listed, more than 60% are singletons. The length of the CDR3 is 12 residues. Trimming took 3 bases from V and 2 from J, leaving 4 bases between them. Germline V gives CDR1 KGHSH, CDR2 LQKENI. General study points: Earlier results showed most TCR beta V segments being productive about 90% or about 30% of the time. There were several of the most significant clusters that appeared linked to common viral pathogens in a later analysis.

This rearrangement joins TRBV18 to TRBJ2-5; D gene ambiguous. The TCR was taken from a male donor in good health and CMV-seropositive. The sequencing input was PBMCs. The CDR3 DNA sequence: TGTGCCAGCTCACCCCAACAAGAGACCCAGTACTTC. Translated: CASSPQQETQYF.